This T cell receptor beta chain comes out of a study of T cell responses to AZD1222 COVID-19 vaccine. Regarding the study as a whole: Spike-specific TCR depth and breadth grew after two AZD1222 doses. Just five to seven people given AZD1222 tested seropositive at baseline.

Assay: immunoSEQ multiplex PCR; the TCRdb copy retains only in-frame clones and omits some. Among 150,000 or so clones listed, roughly 90% were seen once. In the case of this clone: Its specificity is unknown.

The sequence came from an adult in good health. The input for sequencing was peripheral blood, taken on day 0 of AZD1222 vaccination.

This CDR3 is CASSLMVGRAGELFF. The DNA for the CDR3 is TGTGCCAGCAGCCTCATGGTCGGGAGGGCCGGGGAGCTGTTTTTT. The chain recombines TRBV7-3 with TRBJ2-2; TRBD2 matches at 8 bases. V lost 5 bases, J lost 6 bases, and 8 bases stayed unmatched. Germline V gene sequence: CDR1 SGHTA, CDR2 FQGTGA. The CDR3 length is 15 residues.